The entry that follows covers one T cell receptor beta chain sequence. This sample was included in a study of low-dose radiotherapy and immunotherapy resistance in tumors. Study at large: The fractionation for Cohort 1 was 0.5 Gy per fraction every 2 weeks, totaling 6.5 Gy. Study patients were administered oral aspirin at 300 mg daily for four cycles from cycle 1 day 1. Every two weeks, cyclophosphamide 200 mg/m2 was infused one day before radiation plus immunotherapy.

Both TCRalpha and TCRbeta chains were reverse transcribed with V-gene-specific primers. TCRs were put through 20 to 25 PCR cycles of amplification with Phusion. A constant-region primer and the V-primer adapter served as the primer pair. MiXCR was run by TCRdb on the reads, yielding one entry per CDR3 protein. The table has 5,900 or so distinct CDR3 sequences, roughly 80% seen once; the top ten hold more than 5.5%. CDR1 and CDR2 from the germline V gene are MNHNS and SASEGT. V dropped 5 bases and J dropped 4 bases, with 14 bases sitting between them. The CDR3 is 14 residues long. This chain links TRBV6-1 with TRBJ1-1, with D unclear. The sequence was obtained from a human donor with advanced metastatic prostate, ovarian, gallbladder or colorectal cancer (not recorded which). This table probably holds off-target reads from a library built for another chain. The chain's CDR3 is CASSYKTAGTEAFF. CDR3 DNA sequence: TGTGCCAGCAGTTATAAAACAGCGGGCACTGAAGCTTTCTTT.